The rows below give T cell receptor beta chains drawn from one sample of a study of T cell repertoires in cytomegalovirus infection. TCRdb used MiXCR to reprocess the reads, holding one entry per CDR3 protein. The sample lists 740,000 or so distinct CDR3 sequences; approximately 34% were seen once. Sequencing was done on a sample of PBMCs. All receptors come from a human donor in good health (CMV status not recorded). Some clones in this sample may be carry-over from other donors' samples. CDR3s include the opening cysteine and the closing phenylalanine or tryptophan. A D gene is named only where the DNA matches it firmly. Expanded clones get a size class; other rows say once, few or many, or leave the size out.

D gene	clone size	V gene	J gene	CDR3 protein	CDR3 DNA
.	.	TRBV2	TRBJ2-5	CASSDKGTETQYF	TGTGCCAGCAGTGATAAGGGTACAGAGACCCAGTACTTC
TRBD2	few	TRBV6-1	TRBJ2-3	CASTTGGGVTDTQYF	TGTGCCAGCACCACGGGGGGTGGGGTGACAGATACGCAGTATTTT
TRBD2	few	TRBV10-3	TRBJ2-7	CAISEPRLAGEGYEQYF	TGTGCCATCAGTGAGCCAAGACTAGCGGGAGAGGGCTACGAGCAGTACTTC
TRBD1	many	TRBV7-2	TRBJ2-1	CASSSTGGEQFF	TGTGCCAGCAGCTCCACAGGGGGTGAGCAGTTCTTC
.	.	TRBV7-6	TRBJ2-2	CASSLYLDRRELFF	TGTGCCAGCAGCTTGTACCTAGATCGCCGGGAGCTGTTTTTT
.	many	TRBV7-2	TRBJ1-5	CASSTQVNQPQHF	TGTGCCAGCTCCACACAGGTCAATCAGCCCCAGCATTTT
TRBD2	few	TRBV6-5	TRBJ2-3	CASTPSGGRTDTQYF	TGTGCCAGCACCCCTAGCGGGGGCCGCACAGATACGCAGTATTTT
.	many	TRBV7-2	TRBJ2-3	CASSVVDTQYF	TGTGCCAGCAGCGTAGTAGATACGCAGTATTTT
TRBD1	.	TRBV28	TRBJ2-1	CASSSGRTGGFYEQFF	TGTGCCAGCAGTTCCGGACGGACAGGGGGTTTCTATGAGCAGTTCTTC
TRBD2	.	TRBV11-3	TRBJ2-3	CASSSGTSGRVDTQYF	TGTGCCAGCAGCTCCGGGACTAGCGGGAGAGTAGATACGCAGTATTTT
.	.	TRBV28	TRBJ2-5	CASSVSSETQYF	TGTGCCAGCAGCGTTAGTTCCGAGACCCAGTACTTC
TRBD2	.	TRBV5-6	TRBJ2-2	CASSTFAGGNSGELFF	TGTGCCAGCAGCACCTTCGCGGGGGGTAATTCCGGGGAGCTGTTTTTT
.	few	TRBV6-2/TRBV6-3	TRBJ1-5	CASSPYTVLGNQPQHF	TGTGCCAGCAGTCCCTACACGGTCTTGGGGAATCAGCCCCAGCATTTT
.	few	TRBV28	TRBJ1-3	CASSLYQGPSSGNTIYF	TGTGCCAGCAGTTTATACCAGGGGCCGAGCTCTGGAAACACCATATATTTT
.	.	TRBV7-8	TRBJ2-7	CASSLTEEGVGGEQYF	TGTGCCAGCAGCCTGACAGAAGAGGGAGTAGGGGGCGAGCAGTACTTC
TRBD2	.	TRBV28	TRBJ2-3	CASSLGASGIGRGGTQYF	TGTGCCAGCAGTTTAGGGGCTAGCGGGATCGGTCGGGGAGGTACGCAGTATTTT
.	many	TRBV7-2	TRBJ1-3	CASSWNYRRASGNTIYF	TGTGCCAGCAGCTGGAACTACAGGCGCGCCTCTGGAAACACCATATATTTT
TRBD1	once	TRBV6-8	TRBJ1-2	CASRLARGLHYGYTF	TGTGCCAGCAGGCTAGCCAGGGGGCTACACTATGGCTACACCTTC
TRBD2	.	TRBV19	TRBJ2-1	CASNDGRGLYYNEQFF	TGTGCCAGTAACGACGGGAGGGGACTGTACTACAATGAGCAGTTCTTC
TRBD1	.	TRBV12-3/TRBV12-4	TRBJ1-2	CASRTGEGNYGYTF	TGTGCCAGCAGGACAGGGGAGGGTAACTATGGCTACACCTTC
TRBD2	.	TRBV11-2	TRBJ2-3	CASSLRRAGGSLDSATDTQYF	TGTGCCAGCAGCTTGCGTAGGGCGGGAGGAAGTCTGGATTCTGCCACAGATACGCAGTATTTT
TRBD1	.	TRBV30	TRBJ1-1	CAWSVRTGGTEAFF	TGTGCCTGGAGTGTTCGGACAGGGGGCACTGAAGCTTTCTTT
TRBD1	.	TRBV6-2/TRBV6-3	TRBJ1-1	CASVDRANTEAFF	TGTGCCAGCGTGGACAGGGCTAACACTGAAGCTTTCTTT
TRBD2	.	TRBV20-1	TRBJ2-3	CSAAPRPSGYTDTQYF	TGCAGTGCTGCCCCCCGGCCTAGCGGGTACACAGATACGCAGTATTTT
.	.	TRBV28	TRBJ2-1	CASSPDFNEQFF	TGTGCCAGCAGCCCGGACTTCAATGAGCAGTTCTTC
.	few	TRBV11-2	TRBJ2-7	CASSLQGMVTYEQYF	TGTGCCAGCAGCTTACAGGGAATGGTCACCTACGAGCAGTACTTC
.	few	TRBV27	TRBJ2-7	CASSLSSRFFQASGLSYEQYF	TGTGCCAGCAGTTTATCAAGCAGATTTTTTCAAGCGTCGGGCCTCTCCTACGAGCAGTACTTC
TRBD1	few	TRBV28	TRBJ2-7	CASKGQGPHEQYF	TGTGCCAGTAAGGGACAGGGGCCCCACGAGCAGTACTTC
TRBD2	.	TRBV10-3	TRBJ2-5	CAISESSSGRVETQYF	TGTGCCATCAGTGAGTCATCTAGCGGGAGAGTAGAGACCCAGTACTTC
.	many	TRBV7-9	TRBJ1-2	CASSQRTVTNYGYTF	TGTGCCAGCAGCCAACGGACAGTTACTAACTATGGCTACACCTTC
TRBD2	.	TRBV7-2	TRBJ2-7	CASSRSSGIPGYEQYF	TGTGCCAGCAGCCGCTCTAGCGGAATCCCTGGCTACGAGCAGTACTTC
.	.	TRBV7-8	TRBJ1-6	CASSFGRSPNSPLHF	TGTGCCAGCAGTTTTGGCCGGAGCCCCAATTCACCCCTCCACTTT
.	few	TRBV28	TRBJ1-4	CASAFGDAFNEKLFF	TGTGCCAGTGCTTTTGGAGACGCGTTTAATGAAAAACTGTTTTTT
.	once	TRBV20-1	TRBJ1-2	CGGVGAYGYTF	TGCGGGGGGGTCGGAGCCTATGGCTACACCTTC
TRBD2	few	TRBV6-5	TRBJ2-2	CASSIAPGLWNTGELFF	TGTGCCAGCAGCATCGCCCCGGGACTATGGAACACCGGGGAGCTGTTTTTT
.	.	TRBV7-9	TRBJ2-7	CASNSDRTLGGQYF	TGTGCCAGCAACTCGGACCGGACTCTGGGAGGGCAGTACTTC
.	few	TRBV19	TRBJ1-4	CASRPHRATNEKLFF	TGTGCCAGTAGACCCCACAGGGCGACTAATGAAAAACTGTTTTTT
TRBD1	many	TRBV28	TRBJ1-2	CASSSHPTGLGGYTF	TGTGCCAGCAGTTCCCACCCGACAGGGCTTGGGGGCTACACCTTC
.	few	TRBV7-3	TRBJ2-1	CASSYNSQGNEQFF	TGTGCCAGCAGCTACAACAGTCAGGGCAATGAGCAGTTCTTC
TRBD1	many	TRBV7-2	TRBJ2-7	CASSYPGDSPYEQYF	TGTGCCAGCAGCTATCCCGGGGACAGCCCCTACGAGCAGTACTTC
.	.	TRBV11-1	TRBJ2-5	CASSLATRRGETQYF	TGTGCCAGCAGCTTAGCGACGAGACGGGGCGAGACCCAGTACTTC
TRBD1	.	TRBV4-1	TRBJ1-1	CASSQEGSPNRGRFEAFF	TGCGCCAGCAGCCAAGAGGGATCGCCGAACAGGGGGCGATTTGAAGCTTTCTTT
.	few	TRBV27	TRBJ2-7	CASSDSGTKGEQYF	TGTGCCAGCAGCGACTCCGGGACGAAGGGCGAGCAGTACTTC
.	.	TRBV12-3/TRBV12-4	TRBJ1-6	CASSFKGGQGASPLHF	TGTGCCAGCAGTTTTAAGGGGGGCCAGGGAGCTTCACCCCTCCACTTT
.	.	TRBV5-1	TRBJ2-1	CASSLVTTGNEQFF	TGCGCCAGCAGCTTGGTGACTACCGGCAATGAGCAGTTCTTC
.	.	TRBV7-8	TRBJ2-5	CASSVAATSTETPSF	TGTGCCAGCAGCGTAGCCGCCACTAGCACGGAGACCCCGTCCTTC
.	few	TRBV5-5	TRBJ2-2	CASSLGDKNTGELFF	TGTGCCAGCAGCTTGGGGGACAAAAACACCGGGGAGCTGTTTTTT
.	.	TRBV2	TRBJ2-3	CASSVLGFLTDTQYF	TGTGCCAGCAGTGTTCTAGGCTTCCTTACAGATACGCAGTATTTT
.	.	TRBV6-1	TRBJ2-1	CASSPFTREQFF	TGTGCCAGCAGTCCCTTCACTCGTGAGCAGTTCTTC
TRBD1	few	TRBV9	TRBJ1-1	CASSVTIQGENTEAFF	TGTGCCAGCAGCGTAACGATACAGGGGGAGAACACTGAAGCTTTCTTT
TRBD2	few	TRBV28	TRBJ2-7	CASSFGVTSGYEQYF	TGTGCCAGCAGTTTTGGGGTGACTAGCGGCTACGAGCAGTACTTC
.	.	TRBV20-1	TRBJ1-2	CSAGPTSGNPGYTF	TGCAGTGCTGGACCGACTTCGGGAAACCCTGGCTACACCTTC
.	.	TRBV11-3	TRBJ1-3	CASSLSTIYF	TGTGCCAGCAGCTTAAGCACCATATATTTT
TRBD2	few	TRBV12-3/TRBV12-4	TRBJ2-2	CASSAPSGRFNTGELFF	TGTGCCAGCAGCGCCCCTAGCGGGAGGTTTAACACCGGGGAGCTGTTTTTT
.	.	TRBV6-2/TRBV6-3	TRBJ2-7	CASTSQRYEQYF	TGTGCCAGCACCTCACAGCGGTACGAGCAGTACTTC
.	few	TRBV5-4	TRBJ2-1	CASSFSPNEQFF	TGTGCCAGCAGCTTTAGCCCGAATGAGCAGTTCTTC
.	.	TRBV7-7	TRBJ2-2	CASRPISNTGELFF	TGTGCCAGTCGTCCGATTTCGAACACCGGGGAGCTGTTTTTT
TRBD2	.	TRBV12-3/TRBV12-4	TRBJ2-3	CASSLSGDKSDTQYF	TGTGCCAGCAGTTTAAGCGGGGATAAGTCGGATACGCAGTATTTT
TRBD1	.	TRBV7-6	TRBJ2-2	CASSSFRDRGENTGELFF	TGTGCCAGCAGCTCCTTTCGGGACAGGGGGGAGAACACCGGGGAGCTGTTTTTT